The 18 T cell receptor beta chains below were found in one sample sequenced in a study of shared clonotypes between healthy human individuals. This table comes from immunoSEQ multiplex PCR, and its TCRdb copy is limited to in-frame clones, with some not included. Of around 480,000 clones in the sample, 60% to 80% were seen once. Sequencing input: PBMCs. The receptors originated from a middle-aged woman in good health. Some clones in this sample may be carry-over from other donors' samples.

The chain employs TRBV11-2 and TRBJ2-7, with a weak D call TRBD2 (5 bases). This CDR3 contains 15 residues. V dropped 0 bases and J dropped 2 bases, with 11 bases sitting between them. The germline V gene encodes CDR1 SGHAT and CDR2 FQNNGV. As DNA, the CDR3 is TGTGCCAGCAGCTTAGAACGGGGTTCGACCTACGAGCAGTACTTC. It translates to CASSLERGSTYEQYF.

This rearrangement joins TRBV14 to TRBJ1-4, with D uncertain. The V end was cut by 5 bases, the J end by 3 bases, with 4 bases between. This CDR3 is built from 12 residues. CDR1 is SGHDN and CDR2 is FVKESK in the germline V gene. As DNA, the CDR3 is TGTGCCAGCAGCTCAGCTAATGAAAAACTGTTTTTT. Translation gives CASSSANEKLFF. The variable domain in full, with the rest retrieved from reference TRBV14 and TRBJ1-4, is EAGVTQFPSHSVIEKGQTVTLRCDPISGHDNLYWYRRVMGKEIKFLLHFVKESKQDESGMPNNRFLAERTGGTYSTLKVQPAELEDSGVYFCASSSANEKLFFGSGTQLSVL.

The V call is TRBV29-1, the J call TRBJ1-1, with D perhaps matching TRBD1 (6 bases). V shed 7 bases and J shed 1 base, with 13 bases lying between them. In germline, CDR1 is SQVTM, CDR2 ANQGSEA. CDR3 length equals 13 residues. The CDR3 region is CSGRGPTNTEAFF. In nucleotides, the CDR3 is TGCAGCGGTCGGGGGCCTACGAACACTGAAGCTTTCTTT.

CDR3 region: CASSRDRGYEQYF. CDR3 nucleotides: TGTGCCAGCAGCAGGGACAGGGGTTACGAGCAGTACTTC. V gene TRBV11-3 combines with J gene TRBJ2-7; TRBD1 agrees at 10 bases. The CDR3 sequence is 13 residues long. Germline loops: CDR1 SGHNT, CDR2 YENEEA. Germline trimming cut 5 bases from V and 4 bases from J; bases unmatched to any gene: 2. Looking up the rest from reference TRBV11-3 and TRBJ2-7 gives the full variable domain: EAGVVQSPRYKIIEKKQPVAFWCNPISGHNTLYWYLQNLGQGPELLIRYENEEAVDDSQLPKDRFSAERLKGVDSTLKIQPAELGDSAVYLCASSRDRGYEQYFGPGTRLTVT.

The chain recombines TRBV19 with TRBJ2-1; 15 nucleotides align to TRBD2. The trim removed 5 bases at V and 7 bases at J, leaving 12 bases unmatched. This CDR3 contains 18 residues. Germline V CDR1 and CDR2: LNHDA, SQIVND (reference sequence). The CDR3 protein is CASSRIGTSGRIGNEQFF. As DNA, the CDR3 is TGTGCCAGTAGTCGGATAGGGACTAGCGGGAGGATAGGGAATGAGCAGTTCTTC.

The CDR3 DNA sequence: TGTGCCAGCAGCCTACCCCCGGGACAGGGGAAGAAAAACATTCAGTACTTC. It specifies CASSLPPGQGKKNIQYF. V is TRBV7-9 and J is TRBJ2-4, with 10 bases that match TRBD1. CDR1 and CDR2 (germline): SEHNR, FQNEAQ (reference sequence). J gave up 4 bases and V 5 bases, and 11 bases lay outside the gene matches. The CDR3 covers 17 residues.

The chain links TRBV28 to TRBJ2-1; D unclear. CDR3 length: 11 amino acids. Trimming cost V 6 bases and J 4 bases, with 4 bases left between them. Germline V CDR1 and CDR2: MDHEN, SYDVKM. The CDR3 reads CASRVYNEQFF. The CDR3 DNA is TGTGCCAGCAGGGTGTACAATGAGCAGTTCTTC.

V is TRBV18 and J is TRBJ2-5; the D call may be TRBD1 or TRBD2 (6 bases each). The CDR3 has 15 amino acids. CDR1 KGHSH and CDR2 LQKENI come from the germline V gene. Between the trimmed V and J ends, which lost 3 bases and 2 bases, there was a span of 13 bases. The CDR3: CASSPGGLGQETQYF. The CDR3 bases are TGTGCCAGCTCACCGGGGGGCCTGGGACAAGAGACCCAGTACTTC.

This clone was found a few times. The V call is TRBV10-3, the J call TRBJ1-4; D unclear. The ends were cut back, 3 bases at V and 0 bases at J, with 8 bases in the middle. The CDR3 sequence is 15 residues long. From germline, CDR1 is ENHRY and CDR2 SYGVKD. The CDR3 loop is CAISDAGATNEKLFF. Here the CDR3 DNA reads TGTGCCATCAGTGATGCCGGGGCAACTAATGAAAAACTGTTTTTT.

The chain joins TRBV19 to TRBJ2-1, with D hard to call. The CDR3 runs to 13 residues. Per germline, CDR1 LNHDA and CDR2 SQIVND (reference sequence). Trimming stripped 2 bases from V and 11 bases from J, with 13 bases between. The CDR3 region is CASSISVQEQQFF. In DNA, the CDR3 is TGTGCCAGTAGTATATCGGTTCAGGAACAGCAGTTCTTC.

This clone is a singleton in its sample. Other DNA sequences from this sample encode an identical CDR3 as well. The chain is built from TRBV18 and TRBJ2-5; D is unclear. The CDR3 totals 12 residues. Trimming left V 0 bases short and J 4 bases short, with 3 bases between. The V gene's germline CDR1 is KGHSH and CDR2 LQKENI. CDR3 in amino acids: CASSPPGETQYF. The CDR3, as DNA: TGTGCCAGCTCACCACCCGGAGAGACCCAGTACTTC.

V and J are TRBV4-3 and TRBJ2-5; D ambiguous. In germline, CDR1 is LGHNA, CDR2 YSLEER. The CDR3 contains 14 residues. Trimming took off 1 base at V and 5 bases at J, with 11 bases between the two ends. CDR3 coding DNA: TGCGCCAGCAGCCAAGGCGGTATGCTCGAGACCCAGTACTTC. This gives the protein CASSQGGMLETQYF.

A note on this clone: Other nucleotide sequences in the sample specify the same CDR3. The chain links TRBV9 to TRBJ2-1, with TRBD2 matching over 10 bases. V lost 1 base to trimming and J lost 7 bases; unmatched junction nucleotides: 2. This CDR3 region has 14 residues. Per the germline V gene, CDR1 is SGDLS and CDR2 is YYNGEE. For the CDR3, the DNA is TGTGCCAGCAGCGTACAGCGGGAGGGGAATGAGCAGTTCTTC. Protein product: CASSVQREGNEQFF.

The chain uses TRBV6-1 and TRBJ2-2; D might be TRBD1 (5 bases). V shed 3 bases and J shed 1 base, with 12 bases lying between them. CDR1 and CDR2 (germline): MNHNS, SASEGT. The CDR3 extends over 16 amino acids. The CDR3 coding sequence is TGTGCCAGCAGTGATAGTTTGACAGTGAACACCGGGGAGCTGTTTTTT. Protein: CASSDSLTVNTGELFF.

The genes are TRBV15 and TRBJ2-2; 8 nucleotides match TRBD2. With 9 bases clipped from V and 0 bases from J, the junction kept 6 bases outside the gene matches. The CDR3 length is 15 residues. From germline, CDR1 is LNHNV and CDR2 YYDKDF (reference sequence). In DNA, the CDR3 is TGTGCCACAACACCGGGACTAGCGAACACCGGGGAGCTGTTTTTT. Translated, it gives CATTPGLANTGELFF.

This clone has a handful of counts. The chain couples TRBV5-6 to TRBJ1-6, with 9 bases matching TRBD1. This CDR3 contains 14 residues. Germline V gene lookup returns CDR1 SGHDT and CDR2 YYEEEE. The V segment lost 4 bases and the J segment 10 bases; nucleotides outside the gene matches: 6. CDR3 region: CASSGRDRESPLHF. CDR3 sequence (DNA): TGTGCCAGCAGCGGCCGGGACAGGGAGTCACCCCTCCACTTT.

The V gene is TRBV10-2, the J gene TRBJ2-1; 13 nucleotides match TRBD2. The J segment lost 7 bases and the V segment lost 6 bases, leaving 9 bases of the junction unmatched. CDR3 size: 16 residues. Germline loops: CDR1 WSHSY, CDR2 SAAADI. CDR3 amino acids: CASSRKLAGGGNEQFF. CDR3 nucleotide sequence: TGCGCCAGCAGCCGCAAACTAGCGGGAGGGGGTAATGAGCAGTTCTTC.

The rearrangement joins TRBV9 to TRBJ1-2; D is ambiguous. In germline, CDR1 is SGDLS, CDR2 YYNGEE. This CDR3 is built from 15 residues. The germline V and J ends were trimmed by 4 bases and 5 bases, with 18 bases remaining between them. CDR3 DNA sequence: TGTGCCAGCAGCTCATCCGAAGCCGGAGGGTATGGCTACACCTTC. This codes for CASSSSEAGGYGYTF.